This T cell receptor beta chain was captured in a study of blood T cell repertoires in COVID-19. Study-level information: Specimens from acute and convalescent COVID-19 originated in the United States, Italy and Spain.

Unmatched junction bases numbered 11, after V lost 2 bases and J lost 4 bases. The CDR3 runs 17 residues. CDR1 and CDR2 from the germline V gene are SGHKS and YYEKEE (reference sequence). Sequencing was performed with immunoSEQ multiplex PCR; in TCRdb, only in-frame clones are kept and a portion is missing. The table shows 90,000 to 100,000 clones, with about 85% occurring only once. This clone was counted once. The TCR sequence derives from a woman aged 80 or over with acute or convalescent COVID-19. The J gene is TRBJ1-4, the V gene TRBV5-5; TRBD1 matches 7 bases. The material sequenced was peripheral blood. The CDR3 reads CASSLTGVVSFNEKLFF. CDR3 DNA sequence: TGTGCCAGCAGCTTAACAGGGGTTGTTTCTTTTAATGAAAAACTGTTTTTT.